This T cell receptor (beta chain) was profiled in a study of T cell clonality in common variable immunodeficiency. Overall study results and limits: Patient heterogeneity in the CVID cohort limited correlations between repertoire features and clinical complications. What drives increased CVID clonality needs T cell subpopulation sequencing.

Donors gave roughly 4.5 to 9 ml heparinized peripheral whole blood. Control and CVID samples contributed equal amounts of genomic DNA. The repertoire was sequenced with immunoSEQ multiplex PCR; TCRdb's copy has only in-frame clones and lacks some. This sample comprises around 57,000 clones, none seen once only. This clone was counted ten times or more. Its antigen is unknown. This clonotype was sampled from a person between 18 and 75 years old in good health. Sample: peripheral blood mononuclear cells.

This CDR3 is CASKRWTSGANVLTF. The CDR3 bases that were read are TGTGCCAGCAAGCGGTGGACGTCTGGGGCCAACGTC. V is TRBV5-6 and J is TRBJ2-6; TRBD2 might be the D (5 bases). The read halts 3 residues ahead of the CDR3 end, with the missing end drawn from the germline J gene. The CDR3 contains 15 residues. Trimming removed 6 bases at V and 1 base at J, with 11 bases between. Germline values: CDR1 SGHDT, CDR2 YYEEEE.